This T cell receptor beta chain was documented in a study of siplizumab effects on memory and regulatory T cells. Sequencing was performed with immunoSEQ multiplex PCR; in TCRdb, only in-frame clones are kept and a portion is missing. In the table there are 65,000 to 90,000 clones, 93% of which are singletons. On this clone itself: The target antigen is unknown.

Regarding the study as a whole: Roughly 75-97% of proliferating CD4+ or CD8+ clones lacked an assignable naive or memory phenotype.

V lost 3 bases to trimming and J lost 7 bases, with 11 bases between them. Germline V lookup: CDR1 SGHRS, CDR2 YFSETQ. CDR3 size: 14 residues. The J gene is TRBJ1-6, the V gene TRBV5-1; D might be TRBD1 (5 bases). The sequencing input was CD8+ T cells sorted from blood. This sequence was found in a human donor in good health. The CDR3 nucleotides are TGCGCCAGCAGCTCGGGGGAAGGGAATTCACCCCTCCACTTT. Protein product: CASSSGEGNSPLHF.